This T cell receptor beta chain appears in the sequencing data of a study of monozygotic twins with inflammatory bowel disease. This CDR3 has 15 residues. Germline CDR1 is SGHRS and CDR2 is YFSETQ. Each TCR library used 3500 ng of total RNA. UMIs containing a 6-nucleotide sample barcode were added via template switching. The study subjected TCRalpha and TCRbeta cDNA to two nested PCRs of approximately 16 and 9 cycles. TCRdb reanalyzed the 5' RACE reads, giving one entry per CDR3 protein sequence and no DNA. Recorded for this sample: around 370,000 distinct CDR3 sequences. The chain links TRBV5-1 to TRBJ2-2. The clonotype comes from a human donor with ulcerative colitis or Crohn's disease, or a healthy co-twin of an affected twin (not recorded which). The specimen was blood. CDR3 sequence reads: CASSGRLANTGELFF.